A selection of T cell receptor beta chains follows, all from one sample in a study of early T cells in non-severe SARS-CoV-2 infection. MiXCR was run by TCRdb on the 5' RACE reads, yielding one entry per CDR3 protein. The data contain about 59,000 distinct CDR3 sequences, under 15% of them singletons. The sample consisted of whole blood, taken at baseline. The receptors here all came from an adult who was a healthcare worker with PCR-confirmed SARS-CoV-2 infection or an uninfected control (not recorded which). The CDR3 runs from the conserved cysteine through the conserved F or W. Fields, in order: V gene, CDR3 length, clone size, J gene, D gene, CDR3 DNA, CDR3 protein. D genes are given only for firm matches. The size entry is marked missing in some rows and otherwise reads once, few, many or a size class.

>TRBV19|14|few|TRBJ1-2|TRBD1
TGTGCCAGTAGTATTCGGACAGGGGGTGTTGGCTACACCTTC
CASSIRTGGVGYTF
>TRBV5-6|14|few|TRBJ2-3|-
TGTGCCAGCAGCTTGCGTCTAGCTGCAGATACGCAGTATTTT
CASSLRLAADTQYF
>TRBV6-5|15|many|TRBJ2-3|-
TGTGCCAGCAGTCACCACACAGGGAAATTGGATACGCAGTATTTT
CASSHHTGKLDTQYF
>TRBV9|15|few|TRBJ2-7|-
TGTGCCAGCAGCGTAGCATCAGGGGCAGTGGACGAGCAGTACTTC
CASSVASGAVDEQYF
>TRBV24-1|16|-|TRBJ2-2|-
TGTGCCACCAGTGATTTCGGCCTAGAGAACACCGGGGAGCTGTTTTTT
CATSDFGLENTGELFF
>TRBV3-1|14|many|TRBJ1-5|-
TGTGCCAGCAGCCCAGTGGGAGGGAGGCAGCCCCAGCATTTT
CASSPVGGRQPQHF
>TRBV19|15|-|TRBJ1-5|-
TGTGCCAGTAGTATAACGGCCGGGAGCGGCCAGCCCCAGCATTTT
CASSITAGSGQPQHF
>TRBV29-1|13|few|TRBJ2-2|-
TGCAGCGTAAGACAGGTTCGGGCCGGGGAGCTGTTTTTT
CSVRQVRAGELFF
>TRBV5-1|14|-|TRBJ2-7|-
TGCCCCAGCAGCTTGGAGGCGGGAACCTACGAGCAGTACTTC
CPSSLEAGTYEQYF
>TRBV5-1|16|few|TRBJ2-1|-
TGCGCCAGCAGCTTGGAGGCCTTAGGATCCTACAATGAGCAGTTCTTC
CASSLEALGSYNEQFF
>TRBV10-1|13|few|TRBJ2-5|-
TGCGCCAGCAGTGATCTCGTCCAAGAGACCCAGTACTTC
CASSDLVQETQYF
>TRBV29-1|13|many|TRBJ2-7|-
TGCAGCGTAGAGGGACGGGTTGGCCACGAGCAGTACTTC
CSVEGRVGHEQYF
>TRBV11-3|13|few|TRBJ2-7|-
TGTGCCAGCAGCCTGCGGGTAACCTACGAGCAGTACTTC
CASSLRVTYEQYF
>TRBV20-1|13|few|TRBJ2-7|-
TGCAGTGCTAGAGGCCCTTGGGGGTACGAGCAGTACTTC
CSARGPWGYEQYF
>TRBV7-7|15|many|TRBJ2-2|-
TGTGCTAGCAGCTTAGGAGGGACGAACACCGGGGAGCTGTTTTTT
CASSLGGTNTGELFF
>TRBV20-1|18|-|TRBJ1-1|TRBD1
TGCAGTCCAGGTGTCACGGTTTTGACCCCAGGGGGAGACACTGAAGCTTTCTTT
CSPGVTVLTPGGDTEAFF
>TRBV7-2|16|many|TRBJ1-4|-
TGTGCCAGCAGCCCATATGCCCGGACAGACTATGAAAAACTGTTTTTT
CASSPYARTDYEKLFF
>TRBV7-6|15|-|TRBJ2-1|TRBD2
TGTGCCAGCAGGGCTCTAGCGGGATTCCGCCATGAGCAGTTCTTC
CASRALAGFRHEQFF
>TRBV12-3/TRBV12-4|14|few|TRBJ1-1|-
TGTGCCAGCAGTTTAAGACCGGGGTTCACTGAAGCTTTCTTT
CASSLRPGFTEAFF
>TRBV20-1|15|few|TRBJ2-1|TRBD1
TGCAGTGCTAGACATACGGGACAGTCTCACAATGAGCAGTTCTTC
CSARHTGQSHNEQFF
>TRBV5-1|15|-|TRBJ1-2|TRBD1
TGCGCCAGCAGCCCGGGACAGGGGTGGAACTATGGCTACACCTTC
CASSPGQGWNYGYTF
>TRBV29-1|14|few|TRBJ1-1|-
TGCAGCGTTGCACGGGGAAACATGAACACTGAAGCTTTCTTT
CSVARGNMNTEAFF
>TRBV7-9|9|many|TRBJ2-7|-
TGTGCGAGGGAACCCCTGGGCTACTTC
CAREPLGYF
>TRBV7-2|13|-|TRBJ2-1|-
TGTGCCAGCAGCTTAAGACTATACAATGAGCAGTTCTTC
CASSLRLYNEQFF
>TRBV6-2/TRBV6-3|19|many|TRBJ2-1|TRBD2
TGTGCCAGCAGTTACTCGCTGGCGGGAGGGCCCCCGTTTTACAATGAGCAGTTCTTC
CASSYSLAGGPPFYNEQFF
>TRBV3-1|14|few|TRBJ1-1|TRBD1
TGTGCCAGCAGCGCAACGACAGGGAGCACTGAAGCTTTCTTT
CASSATTGSTEAFF
>TRBV12-3/TRBV12-4|14|-|TRBJ2-3|-
TGTGCCAGCAGTGCGATGAACCGGGCAGATACGCAGTATTTT
CASSAMNRADTQYF
>TRBV20-1|10|few|TRBJ1-2|-
TGCAGTGCCACGCAGGACGGCTACACCTTC
CSATQDGYTF
>TRBV25-1|12|many|TRBJ2-1|-
TGTGCCAGCAGTGAAGGGGTTAATGAGCAGTTCTTC
CASSEGVNEQFF
>TRBV7-9|16|few|TRBJ2-3|TRBD2
TGTGCCAGCAGCTTAGTGGGGACTAGGCGCACAGATACGCAGTATTTT
CASSLVGTRRTDTQYF
>TRBV13|14|few|TRBJ2-7|-
TGTGCCACCACCCCCGGGACTGGGGTTACGAAGCAGTACTTC
CATTPGTGVTKQYF
>TRBV20-1|15|-|TRBJ2-1|TRBD2
TGCAGTGCTAGACCCAGCGGGGGTGGGTTCAATGAGCAGTTCTTC
CSARPSGGGFNEQFF
>TRBV29-1|16|many|TRBJ2-1|-
TGCAGCGTTGAAGATCCGGACCGAAGCTCCTACAATGAGCAGTTCTTC
CSVEDPDRSSYNEQFF
>TRBV7-2|15|-|TRBJ2-7|-
TGTGCCAGCAGCTCCCGGACATTGGGCGCCTACGAGCAGTACTTC
CASSSRTLGAYEQYF
>TRBV4-1|15|-|TRBJ2-2|-
TGCGCCAGCAGCCAAGGACGGCCGAACACCGGGGAGCTGTTTTTT
CASSQGRPNTGELFF
>TRBV29-1|13|many|TRBJ2-5|-
TGCAGCGTTGATAAGGGGGGCGTAGAGACCCAGTACTTC
CSVDKGGVETQYF
>TRBV4-3|15|few|TRBJ2-7|TRBD1
TGCGCCAGCAGCCAAGATAGGGACAGGGGCTACGAGCAGTACTTC
CASSQDRDRGYEQYF
>TRBV7-2|14|few|TRBJ1-1|TRBD1
TGTGCCAGCAGCTTAGGACAGGGGGCCACTGAAGCTTTCTTT
CASSLGQGATEAFF
>TRBV7-2|13|many|TRBJ2-3|-
TGTGCCAGCAGCTTAGCGCAGACAGATACGCAGTATTTT
CASSLAQTDTQYF
>TRBV11-1|13|-|TRBJ2-1|-
TGTGCCAGCAGCTTACCACCCAACAATGAGCAGTTCTTC
CASSLPPNNEQFF
>TRBV5-1|15|few|TRBJ2-7|TRBD2
TGCGCCAGCAGCTTGGGACTAGCGGGAGGTTTTGAGCAGTACTTC
CASSLGLAGGFEQYF
>TRBV20-1|10|many|TRBJ2-3|-
TGCAGTGCGGGGTGGGAGACGCAGTATTTT
CSAGWETQYF
>TRBV11-3|15|once|TRBJ1-2|-
TGTGCCAGCAGCCCAGAAGGGAGCCTTAACTATGGCTACACCTTC
CASSPEGSLNYGYTF
>TRBV5-1|14|few|TRBJ2-7|-
TGCGCCAGCAGCTTGGAAGGGTTCTCCTACGAGCAGTACTTC
CASSLEGFSYEQYF
>TRBV28|12|-|TRBJ2-7|-
TGTGCCAGCAGACAAAAGAGCAACGAGCAGTACTTC
CASRQKSNEQYF
>TRBV19|16|many|TRBJ1-1|TRBD1
TGTGCCAGTCGGACAGGCACCCCGAGGGGTGACACTGAAGCTTTCTTT
CASRTGTPRGDTEAFF
>TRBV9|16|few|TRBJ2-2|-
TGTGCCAGCAGCGCGGAGACAAAACCCGGGTCCGGGGAGCTGTTTTTT
CASSAETKPGSGELFF
>TRBV29-1|12|-|TRBJ2-1|-
TGCAGCACTAAATCCAGGGCAAATGAGCAGTTCTTC
CSTKSRANEQFF
>TRBV6-1|14|-|TRBJ1-5|-
TGTGCCAGCAGGGTCACAAATAGCAATCAGCTCCAGCATTTT
CASRVTNSNQLQHF
>TRBV28|14|medium-sized|TRBJ2-2|-
TGTGCCAGCAGTTTGGCTAGTGCATCCGGGGAGCTGTTTTTT
CASSLASASGELFF